This T cell receptor (beta chain) was sequenced during a study of T cell changes during pregnancy in multiple sclerosis. Trimming shortened V by 1 base and J by 9 bases, and 13 bases separated the two germline ends. The CDR3 has 14 residues. CDR1 and CDR2 from the germline V gene are MNHNS and SASEGT. Assay used: immunoSEQ multiplex PCR; TCRdb lists only in-frame clones, some missing. The data show more than 55,000 clones, roughly 91% seen once. The clonotype originates from a female donor in good health, enrolled as a control in a pregnancy study. The material sequenced was peripheral blood, taken in the third trimester of pregnancy. This chain links TRBV6-1 with TRBJ1-5; D is unclear. The CDR3 bases are TGTGCCAGCAGTGAAGGTGGGGAGATCGGGCCCCAGCATTTT. Protein product: CASSEGGEIGPQHF.